The 18 T cell receptor beta chains presented below share a single source sample, sequenced in a study of cytomegalovirus exposure and HLA in healthy donors. Using immunoSEQ multiplex PCR, the repertoire was profiled, and TCRdb retains in-frame clones only, with some absent. This repertoire shows about 260,000 clones, roughly 91% found once; its top ten account for just over 3%. What was sequenced was PBMCs. Receptors originate from a woman in her twenties or thirties in good health and CMV-seronegative.

The gene calls are TRBV27 and TRBJ2-3; D is unresolved. There are 13 residues in the CDR3. Trimming removed 5 bases from V and 13 bases from J, with 19 bases in between. Germline lookup yields CDR1 MNHEY and CDR2 SMNVEV (reference sequence). The CDR3 DNA follows: TGTGCCAGCAGTGCCCCGTTTAGTATAGTCGAGTATTTT. Translating gives CASSAPFSIVEYF.

In its sample, this clone was seen a few times. The chain couples TRBV2 to TRBJ2-1; no firm D call. Per germline, CDR1 SNHLY and CDR2 FYNNEI. Trimming shortened V by 7 bases and J by 5 bases, and 6 bases separated the two germline ends. There are 11 residues in the CDR3. CDR3 loop: CASIPNNEQFF. The DNA for the CDR3 is TGTGCCAGCATCCCAAACAATGAGCAGTTCTTC.

The chain links TRBV7-8 to TRBJ2-2; D is undetermined. Per the germline V gene, CDR1 is SGHVS and CDR2 is FQNEAQ. This CDR3 spans 13 amino acids. V was pared by 0 bases and J by 6 bases, with 5 bases between. This chain's CDR3 is CASSLALAGELFF. For the CDR3, the DNA is TGTGCCAGCAGCTTAGCTCTAGCCGGGGAGCTGTTTTTT.

The chain uses TRBV10-2 and TRBJ2-1; unclear D gene. The V gene lost 5 bases and the J gene lost 6 bases, with 11 bases spanning the gap. Germline CDR1 is WSHSY and CDR2 is SAAADI. The CDR3 runs 13 residues. Here the CDR3 DNA reads TGCGCCAGCAGTCCGGTTAGAGGCAATGAGCAGTTCTTC. This gives the protein CASSPVRGNEQFF.

This clone appeared a single time. This chain joins TRBV7-8 and TRBJ1-1, with no clear D. Germline CDR1 and CDR2: SGHVS and FQNEAQ. Trimming took off 5 bases at V and 2 bases at J, with 12 bases between the two ends. The length of the CDR3 is 14 residues. CDR3: CASSRSGANTEAFF. The CDR3 DNA follows: TGTGCCAGCAGCCGGTCGGGAGCTAACACTGAAGCTTTCTTT.

The CDR3 sequence is CASSPTGLREYEQYF. CDR3 DNA sequence: TGTGCCAGCAGTCCCACAGGGCTGCGGGAATACGAGCAGTACTTC. V and J are TRBV25-1 and TRBJ2-7; D may correspond to TRBD1 or TRBD2 (6 bases each). The CDR3 totals 15 residues. CDR1 and CDR2 from the germline V gene are MGHDK and SYGVNS. Trimming removed 5 bases at V and 4 bases at J, with 18 bases between.

The chain couples TRBV28 to TRBJ1-2; 10 nucleotides match TRBD1. The V and J ends lost 8 bases and 3 bases, in that order; junction bases with no gene match: 6. CDR1 and CDR2 from the germline V gene are MDHEN and SYDVKM. The CDR3 runs to 14 residues. CDR3 DNA: TGTGCCAGCTCCTCCGGGACAGGGGACTATGGCTACACCTTC. Protein sequence: CASSSGTGDYGYTF.

This clone has a handful of counts. The chain combines TRBV9 with TRBJ1-5; no firm D call. V lost 0 bases to trimming and J lost 4 bases, with 11 bases between them. CDR1 and CDR2 from the germline V gene are SGDLS and YYNGEE. This CDR3 region has 15 residues. As DNA, the CDR3 is TGTGCCAGCAGCGTAGGGTCATCCTGGAATCAGCCCCAGCATTTT. Amino acid sequence: CASSVGSSWNQPQHF.

The chain carries TRBV5-6 and TRBJ1-1; 7 bases map to TRBD1. The germline V gene has CDR1 SGHDT and CDR2 YYEEEE. This CDR3 spans 18 amino acids. The junction had 18 bases not matched to a gene; V was cut back by 4 bases and J by 3 bases. CDR3 bases: TGTGCCAGCAGCACCCGGACAGGTTTAGCCTTAAATCACACTGAAGCTTTCTTT. This encodes CASSTRTGLALNHTEAFF.

This clone was picked up one time. The chain uses TRBV2 and TRBJ2-2, with no clear D. CDR1 SNHLY and CDR2 FYNNEI come from the germline V gene. Trimming pared 7 bases from V and 1 base from J, leaving 10 bases between. The CDR3 loop spans 14 amino acids. The CDR3 DNA reads TGTGCCAGCACCCCTAGGCAGAACACCGGGGAGCTGTTTTTT. Translation gives CASTPRQNTGELFF.

CDR3 sequence (DNA): TGCGCCAGCAGCCCGACAGTGGACACCGGGGAGCTGTTTTTT. Amino acids: CASSPTVDTGELFF. The chain couples TRBV5-1 to TRBJ2-2; tentative D call: TRBD1 (5 bases). Between the trimmed V and J ends, which lost 4 bases and 3 bases, there was a span of 10 bases. Germline V gives CDR1 SGHRS, CDR2 YFSETQ. This CDR3 is built from 14 residues.

The rearrangement joins TRBV27 to TRBJ2-1; D unresolved. CDR3 size: 14 residues. The germline V gene encodes CDR1 MNHEY and CDR2 SMNVEV (reference sequence). The V gene lost 4 bases and the J gene lost 6 bases, with 13 bases spanning the gap. The CDR3 loop is CASSYEKTSNEQFF. CDR3 in DNA: TGTGCCAGCAGTTATGAGAAAACGAGCAATGAGCAGTTCTTC.

The rearrangement joins TRBV4-1 to TRBJ2-2; tentative D call: TRBD2 (6 bases). Germline V CDR1 and CDR2: MGHRA, YSYEKL. This CDR3 is built from 17 residues. The V end was cut by 4 bases, the J end by 0 bases, with 15 bases between. CDR3 protein: CASSRLGGGTNTGELFF. For the CDR3, the DNA is TGCGCCAGCAGCCGCCTCGGCGGAGGGACGAACACCGGGGAGCTGTTTTTT.

The chain is built from TRBV29-1 and TRBJ2-3; TRBD2 matches at 10 bases. The J segment lost 0 bases and the V segment lost 6 bases, leaving 3 bases of the junction unmatched. The CDR3 is 14 residues long. The germline CDR1 and CDR2 sequences are SQVTM and ANQGSEA. CDR3 in amino acids: CSVIAGGSTDTQYF. CDR3 in DNA: TGCAGCGTGATAGCGGGAGGCAGCACAGATACGCAGTATTTT.

J is TRBJ2-7 and V is TRBV28; 10 bases are a match to TRBD2. Unmatched junction bases numbered 3, after V lost 2 bases and J lost 2 bases. Germline V CDR1 and CDR2: MDHEN, SYDVKM. The length of the CDR3 is 15 residues. CDR3 DNA sequence: TGTGCCAGCAGTTTACCCCTAGCGGGAGCCTACGAGCAGTACTTC. Its protein is CASSLPLAGAYEQYF.

This chain connects TRBV11-3 to TRBJ2-5; 11 bases align to TRBD2. Germline CDR1 reads SGHNT; CDR2 reads YENEEA. V was clipped by 5 bases and J by 5 bases; unmatched bases: 16. This CDR3 has 18 residues. The CDR3 reads CASSPGAVAGGPRETQYF. In nucleotides, the CDR3 is TGTGCCAGCAGCCCCGGGGCCGTAGCGGGAGGGCCACGGGAGACCCAGTACTTC.

This sequence joins TRBV5-1 and TRBJ2-1, with D perhaps matching TRBD1 or TRBD2 (5 bases each). CDR1 is SGHRS, CDR2 YFSETQ, per germline. The CDR3 is 13 residues long. Trimming stripped 5 bases from V and 3 bases from J, with 9 bases between. CDR3 amino acids: CASRPGRYNEQFF. The CDR3 DNA sequence: TGCGCCAGCAGACCGGGACGCTACAATGAGCAGTTCTTC.

The chain couples TRBV6-4 to TRBJ2-2, with D possibly being TRBD1 (6 bases). Germline V lookup: CDR1 MRHNA, CDR2 SNTAGT. Trimming pared 11 bases from V and 2 bases from J, leaving 21 bases between. This CDR3 contains 16 residues. CDR3 sequence (DNA): TGTGCCGAGGGATCGGTTCACAGGGATAACACCGGGGAGCTGTTTTTT. It encodes CAEGSVHRDNTGELFF.